This TCR beta chain comes out of a study of CD8+ T cells in alopecia areata. Samples from alopecia areata patients were lesional scalp punch biopsies and peripheral blood. Extracted from the samples, RNA was reverse transcribed into cDNA to serve as the sequencing template. Method: immunoSEQ multiplex PCR; TCRdb's copy keeps in-frame clones and lacks some. Here the sample spans under 250,000 clones, 50% to 70% being singletons. V dropped 5 bases and J dropped 6 bases, with 7 bases sitting between them. Germline-derived CDR1 and CDR2 are DFQATT and SNEGSKA (reference sequence). The CDR3 has 10 residues.

Material: CD4+ T cells sorted from blood, obtained at week 0. The sequence was obtained from a human donor with alopecia areata. The rearrangement links TRBV20-1 to TRBJ1-2, with no clear D. The CDR3 DNA reads TGCAGTGCTCTCTTCAATGGCTACACCTTC. Its protein product is CSALFNGYTF.